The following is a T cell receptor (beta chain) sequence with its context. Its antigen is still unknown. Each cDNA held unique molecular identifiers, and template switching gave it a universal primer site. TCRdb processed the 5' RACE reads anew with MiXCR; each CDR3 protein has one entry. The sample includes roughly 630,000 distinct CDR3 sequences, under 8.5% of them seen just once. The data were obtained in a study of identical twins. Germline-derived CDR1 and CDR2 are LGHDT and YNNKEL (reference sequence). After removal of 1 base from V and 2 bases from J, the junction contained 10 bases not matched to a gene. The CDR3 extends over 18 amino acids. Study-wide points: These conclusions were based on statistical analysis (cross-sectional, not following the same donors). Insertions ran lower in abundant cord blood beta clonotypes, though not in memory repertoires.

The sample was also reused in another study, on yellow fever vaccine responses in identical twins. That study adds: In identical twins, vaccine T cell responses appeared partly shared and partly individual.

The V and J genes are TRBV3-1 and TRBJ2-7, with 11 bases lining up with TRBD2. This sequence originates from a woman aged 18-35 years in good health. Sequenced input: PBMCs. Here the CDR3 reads CASSQVLPTSGSPYEQYF. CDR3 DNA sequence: TGTGCCAGCAGCCAAGTTCTGCCCACTAGCGGGAGTCCCTACGAGCAGTACTTC.